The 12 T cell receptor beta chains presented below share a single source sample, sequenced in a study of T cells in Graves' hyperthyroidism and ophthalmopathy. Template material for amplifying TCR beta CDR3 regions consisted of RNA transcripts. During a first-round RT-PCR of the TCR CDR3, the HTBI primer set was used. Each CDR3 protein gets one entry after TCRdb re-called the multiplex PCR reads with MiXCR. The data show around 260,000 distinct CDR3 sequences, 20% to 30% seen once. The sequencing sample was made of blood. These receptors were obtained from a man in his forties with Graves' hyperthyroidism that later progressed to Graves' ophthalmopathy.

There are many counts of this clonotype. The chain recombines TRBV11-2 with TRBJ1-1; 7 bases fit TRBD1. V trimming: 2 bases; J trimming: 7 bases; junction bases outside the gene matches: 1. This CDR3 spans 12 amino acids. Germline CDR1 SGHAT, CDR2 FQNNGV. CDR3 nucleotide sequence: TGTGCCAGCAGCTTAAGGACAGGTGAAGCTTTCTTT. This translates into CASSLRTGEAFF.

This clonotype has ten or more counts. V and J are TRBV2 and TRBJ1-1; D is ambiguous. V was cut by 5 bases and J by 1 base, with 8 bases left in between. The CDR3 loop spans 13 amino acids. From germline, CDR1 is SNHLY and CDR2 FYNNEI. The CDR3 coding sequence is TGTGCCAGCAGTAGAGACTGGAACACTGAAGCTTTCTTT. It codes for CASSRDWNTEAFF.

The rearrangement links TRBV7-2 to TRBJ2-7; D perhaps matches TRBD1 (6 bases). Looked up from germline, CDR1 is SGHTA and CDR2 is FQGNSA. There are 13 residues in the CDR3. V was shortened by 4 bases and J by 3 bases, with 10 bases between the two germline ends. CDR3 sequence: CASSWGQVYEQYF. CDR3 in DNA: TGTGCCAGCAGCTGGGGGCAGGTCTACGAGCAGTACTTC.

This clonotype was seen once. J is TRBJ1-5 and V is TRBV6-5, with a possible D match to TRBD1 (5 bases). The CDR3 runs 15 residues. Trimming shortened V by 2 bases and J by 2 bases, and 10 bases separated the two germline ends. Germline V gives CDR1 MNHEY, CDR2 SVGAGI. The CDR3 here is CASSYLGAGNQPQHF. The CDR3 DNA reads TGTGCCAGCAGTTACCTAGGGGCAGGCAATCAGCCCCAGCATTTT.

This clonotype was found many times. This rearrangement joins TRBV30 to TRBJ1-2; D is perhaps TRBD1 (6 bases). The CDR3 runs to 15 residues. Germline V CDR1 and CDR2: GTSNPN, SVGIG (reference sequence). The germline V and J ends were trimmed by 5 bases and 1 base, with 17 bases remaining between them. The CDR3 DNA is TGTGCCTGGGGCAACGGACAGACACTTAACTATGGCTACACCTTC. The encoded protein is CAWGNGQTLNYGYTF.

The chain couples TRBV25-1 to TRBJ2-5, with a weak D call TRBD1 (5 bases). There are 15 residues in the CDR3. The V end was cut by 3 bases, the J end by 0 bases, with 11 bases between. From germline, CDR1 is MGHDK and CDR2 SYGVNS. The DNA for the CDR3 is TGTGCCAGCAGTGAGTACAGGAGCTACCAAGAGACCCAGTACTTC. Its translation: CASSEYRSYQETQYF.

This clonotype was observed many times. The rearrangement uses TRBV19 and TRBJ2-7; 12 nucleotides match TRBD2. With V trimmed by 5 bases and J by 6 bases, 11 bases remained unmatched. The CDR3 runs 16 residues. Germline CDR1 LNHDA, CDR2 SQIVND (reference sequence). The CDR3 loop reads CASSSGLAGPRVEQYF. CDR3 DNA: TGTGCCAGTAGTTCGGGACTAGCGGGCCCTCGGGTCGAGCAGTACTTC.

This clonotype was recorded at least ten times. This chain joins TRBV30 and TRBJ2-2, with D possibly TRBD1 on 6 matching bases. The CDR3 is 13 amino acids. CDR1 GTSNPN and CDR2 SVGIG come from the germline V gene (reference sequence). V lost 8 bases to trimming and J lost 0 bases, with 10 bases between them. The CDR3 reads CATGTTNTGELFF. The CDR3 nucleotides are TGTGCCACCGGGACAACGAACACCGGGGAGCTGTTTTTT.

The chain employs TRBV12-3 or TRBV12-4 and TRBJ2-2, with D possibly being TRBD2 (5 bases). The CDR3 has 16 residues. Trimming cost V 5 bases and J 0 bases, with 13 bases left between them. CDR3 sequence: CASSHPRAANTGELFF. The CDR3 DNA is TGTGCCAGCAGTCATCCGCGGGCGGCGAACACCGGGGAGCTGTTTTTT.

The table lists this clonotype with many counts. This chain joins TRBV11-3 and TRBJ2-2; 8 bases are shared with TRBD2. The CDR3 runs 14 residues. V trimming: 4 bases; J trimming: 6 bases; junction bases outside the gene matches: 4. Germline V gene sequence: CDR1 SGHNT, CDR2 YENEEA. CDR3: CASSSAGVAGELFF. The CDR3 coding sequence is TGTGCCAGCAGCTCAGCGGGAGTCGCCGGGGAGCTGTTTTTT.

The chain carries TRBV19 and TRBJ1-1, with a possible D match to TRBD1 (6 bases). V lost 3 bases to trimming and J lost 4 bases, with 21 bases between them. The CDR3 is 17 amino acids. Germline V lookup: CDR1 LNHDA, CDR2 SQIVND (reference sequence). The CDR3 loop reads CASSMRGNSARGTEAFF. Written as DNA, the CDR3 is TGTGCCAGTAGTATGAGGGGGAACAGCGCCCGGGGCACTGAAGCTTTCTTT.

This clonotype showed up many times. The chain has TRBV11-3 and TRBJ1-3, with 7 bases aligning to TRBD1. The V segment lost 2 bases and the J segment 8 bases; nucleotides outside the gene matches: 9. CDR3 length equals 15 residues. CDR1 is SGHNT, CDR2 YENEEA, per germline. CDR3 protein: CASSLNQHRGDTIYF. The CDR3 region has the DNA TGTGCCAGCAGCTTAAATCAACACAGGGGAGACACCATATATTTT.